Listed here is a single T cell receptor (beta chain). Antigen: not known. Using immunoSEQ multiplex PCR, the repertoire was profiled, and TCRdb retains in-frame clones only, with some absent. The repertoire includes more than 2,000,000 clones, about 92% of them detected once, and 0.13% to 0.15% sits in the top ten. This record belongs to a study of shared clonotypes between healthy human individuals. V dropped 5 bases and J dropped 2 bases, with 10 bases sitting between them. Germline CDR1 is SGHRS and CDR2 is YFSETQ. The CDR3 spans 13 residues. Regarding the study as a whole: Naive subsets generally had larger estimated richness than memory subsets.

V and J are TRBV5-1 and TRBJ2-5, with D hard to call. This clonotype was obtained from a man younger than 30 in good health. The source material was naive CD4+ T cells sorted from blood. The subset denotes: CD45RA+ positively selected. CDR3 in amino acids: CASSGVSQETQYF. CDR3 bases: TGCGCCAGCAGTGGGGTGTCACAAGAGACCCAGTACTTC. The entire variable domain, with the rest obtained from reference TRBV5-1 and TRBJ2-5, is as follows: KAGVTQTPRYLIKTRGQQVTLSCSPISGHRSVSWYQQTPGQGLQFLFEYFSETQRNKGNFPGRFSGRQFSNSRSEMNVSTLELGDSALYLCASSGVSQETQYFGPGTRLLVL.